This record concerns one T cell receptor (beta chain) sequence. What it binds is unknown. This specimen comes from a study of T-cell memory formation after mild COVID-19. For the study at large: TCR clusters were largely donor specific. Findings and caveats of the study: Clones contracting day 15 to 85 were balanced CD4/CD8; later expanders leaned CD4+. Most CD4+ clones that shrank were in CM and EM, while CD8+ ones turned up in EMRA.

The CDR3 runs 12 residues. V lost 6 bases and J lost 5, with 10 bases in between. CDR1 and CDR2 (germline): LNHDA, SQIVND (reference sequence). Barcoded TCR alpha and TCR beta cDNA libraries with UMIs came from 5'RACE using constant-segment primers. Each CDR3 protein is one row after TCRdb ran MiXCR on the 5' RACE reads. This sample has some 130,000 distinct CDR3 sequences; more than 15% occur once, and the top ten carry over 4%. The J gene is TRBJ1-2, the V gene TRBV19; D is unclear. Sequencing used PBMCs or a T cell subset sorted from them (not recorded which). The sequence was obtained from a man younger than 30 who had mild COVID-19 (a few samples of this study predate the infection). Cell type and time point are not known. The DNA of the CDR3 is TGTGCCAGTAGAAGGACGGCTTATGGCTACACCTTC. It codes for CASRRTAYGYTF.